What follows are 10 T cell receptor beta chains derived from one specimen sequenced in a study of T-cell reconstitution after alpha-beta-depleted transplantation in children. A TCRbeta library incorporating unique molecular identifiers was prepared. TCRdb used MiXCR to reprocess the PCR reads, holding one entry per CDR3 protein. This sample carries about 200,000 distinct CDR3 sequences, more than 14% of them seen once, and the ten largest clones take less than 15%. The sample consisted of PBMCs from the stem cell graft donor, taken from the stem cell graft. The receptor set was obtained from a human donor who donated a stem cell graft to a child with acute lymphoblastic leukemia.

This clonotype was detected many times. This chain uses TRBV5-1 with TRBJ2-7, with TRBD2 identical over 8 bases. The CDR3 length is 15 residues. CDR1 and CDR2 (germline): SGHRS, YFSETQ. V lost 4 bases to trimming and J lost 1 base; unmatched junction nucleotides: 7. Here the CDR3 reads CASSLTSGGSYEQYF. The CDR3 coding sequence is TGCGCCAGCAGCCTGACGAGCGGGGGTTCCTACGAGCAGTACTTC.

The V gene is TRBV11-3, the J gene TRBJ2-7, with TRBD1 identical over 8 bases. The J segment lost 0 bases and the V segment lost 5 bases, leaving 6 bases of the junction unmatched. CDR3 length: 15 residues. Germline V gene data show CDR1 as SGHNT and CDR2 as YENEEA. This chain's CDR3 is CASSSRGLGSYEQYF. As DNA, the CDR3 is TGTGCCAGCAGCAGCAGGGGGCTAGGCTCCTACGAGCAGTACTTC.

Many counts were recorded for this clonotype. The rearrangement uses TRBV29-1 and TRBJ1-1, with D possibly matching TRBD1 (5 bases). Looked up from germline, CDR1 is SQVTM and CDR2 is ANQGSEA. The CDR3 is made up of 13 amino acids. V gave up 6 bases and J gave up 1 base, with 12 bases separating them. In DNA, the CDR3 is TGCAGCGTAGACGGGACGGGGAACACTGAAGCTTTCTTT. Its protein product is CSVDGTGNTEAFF.

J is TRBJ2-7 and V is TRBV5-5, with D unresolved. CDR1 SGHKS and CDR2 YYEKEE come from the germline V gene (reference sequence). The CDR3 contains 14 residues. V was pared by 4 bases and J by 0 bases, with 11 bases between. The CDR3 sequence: CASSRTHASYEQYF. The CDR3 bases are TGTGCCAGCAGCCGGACCCACGCCTCCTACGAGCAGTACTTC. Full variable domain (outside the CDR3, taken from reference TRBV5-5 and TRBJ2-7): DAGVTQSPTHLIKTRGQQVTLRCSPISGHKSVSWYQQVLGQGPQFIFQYYEKEERGRGNFPDRFSARQFPNYSSELNVNALLLGDSALYLCASSRTHASYEQYFGPGTRLTVT.

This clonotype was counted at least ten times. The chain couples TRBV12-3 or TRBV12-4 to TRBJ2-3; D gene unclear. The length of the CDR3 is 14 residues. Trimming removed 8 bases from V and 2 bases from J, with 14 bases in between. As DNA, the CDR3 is TGTGCCAGCCTCTTCAAAGTACACACAGATACGCAGTATTTT. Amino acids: CASLFKVHTDTQYF.

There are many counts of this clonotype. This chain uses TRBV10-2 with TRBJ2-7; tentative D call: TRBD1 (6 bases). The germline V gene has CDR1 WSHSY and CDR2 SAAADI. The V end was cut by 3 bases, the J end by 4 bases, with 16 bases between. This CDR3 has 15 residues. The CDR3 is CASSDTGKASYEQYF. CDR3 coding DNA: TGCGCCAGCAGTGATACAGGGAAAGCCTCGTACGAGCAGTACTTC.

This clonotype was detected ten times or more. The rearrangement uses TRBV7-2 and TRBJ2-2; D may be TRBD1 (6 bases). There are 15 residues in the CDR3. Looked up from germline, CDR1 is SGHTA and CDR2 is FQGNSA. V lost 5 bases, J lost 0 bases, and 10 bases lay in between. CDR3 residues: CASSPGTTNTGELFF. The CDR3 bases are TGTGCCAGCAGCCCCGGGACAACGAACACCGGGGAGCTGTTTTTT.

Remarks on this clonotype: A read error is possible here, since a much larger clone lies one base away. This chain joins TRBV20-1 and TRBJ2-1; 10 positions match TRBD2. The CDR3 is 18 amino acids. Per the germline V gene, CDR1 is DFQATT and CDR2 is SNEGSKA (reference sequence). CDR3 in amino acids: CSARRPGLAVTSYSEQFF. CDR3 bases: TGCAGTGCTAGAAGACCCGGACTAGCGGTAACCTCCTACAGTGAGCAGTTCTTC.

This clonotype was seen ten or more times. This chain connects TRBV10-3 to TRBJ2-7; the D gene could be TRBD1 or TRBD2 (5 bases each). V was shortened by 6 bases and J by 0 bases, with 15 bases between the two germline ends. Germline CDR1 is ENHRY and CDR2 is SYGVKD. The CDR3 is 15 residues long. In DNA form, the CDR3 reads TGTGCCATCAGGGCCGGGACGGGAAGCTCCTACGAGCAGTACTTC. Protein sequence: CAIRAGTGSSYEQYF.

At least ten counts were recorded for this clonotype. Here the CDR3 DNA reads TGCGCCAGCAGCTTGGTCCCTCAGGGCTCCTACGAGCAGTACTTC. Its protein product is CASSLVPQGSYEQYF. The V and J genes are TRBV5-1 and TRBJ2-7; tentative D call: TRBD1 (5 bases). CDR1 and CDR2 (germline): SGHRS, YFSETQ. The CDR3 runs 15 residues. V was cut by 0 bases and J by 0 bases, with 10 bases left in between.